What follows are 9 T cell receptor beta chains derived from one specimen sequenced in a study of spatial heterogeneity in lung cancer. Study-wide findings and caveats: Within tumors, counts of expanded alpha and beta TCRs tracked tumor mutation counts.

Time point reported: sample taken at primary tumor resection. Their recognized antigens are unknown. TCRdb analysed the 5' RACE reads with MiXCR anew, one entry per CDR3 protein. The repertoire includes some 1,300 distinct CDR3 sequences, 15% to 18% of them detected once, and about 34% sits in the top ten. The sample here was lung tumor tissue, taken at surgery. These receptors were taken from a male donor with early-stage non-small cell lung cancer.

As concerns this clonotype: This beta chain is an off-target read within a library intended for alpha chains, so its frequency means little. The V call is TRBV7-9, the J call TRBJ1-4, with D unclear. Germline assignment: CDR1 SEHNR and CDR2 FQNEAQ (reference sequence). This CDR3 spans 12 amino acids. V lost 5 bases, J lost 8 bases, and 9 bases lay in between. The CDR3 DNA sequence: TGTGCCAGCAGCCCCCCAGGAGAAAAACTGTTTTTT. Residues: CASSPPGEKLFF.

This clonotype was observed at least ten times. With the library built for alpha chains, this beta chain is off target and its frequency is not meaningful. The gene calls are TRBV15 and TRBJ2-3, with D maybe TRBD1 (6 bases). V was shortened by 5 bases and J by 2 bases, with 14 bases between the two germline ends. Germline V lookup: CDR1 LNHNV, CDR2 YYDKDF (reference sequence). This CDR3 is 15 amino acids long. The CDR3 spells CATSGDTGFTDTQYF. CDR3 bases: TGTGCCACCAGCGGCGATACAGGGTTCACAGATACGCAGTATTTT.

Sample share makes this clonotype medium-sized (0.01 to 0.1%). Little can be read into the size of this beta chain, an off-target read in a library designed for alpha chains. The rearrangement joins TRBV13 to TRBJ2-1; D is possibly TRBD2 (5 bases). Per the germline V gene, CDR1 is PRHDT and CDR2 is FYEKMQ (reference sequence). This CDR3 comprises 12 residues. Between the trimmed V and J ends, which lost 2 bases and 11 bases, there was a span of 10 bases. CDR3 in DNA: TGTGCCAGCAGCTTATATAGGGAGCAGCAGTTCTTC. Translating it yields CASSLYREQQFF.

By its share, this clonotype is large. This beta chain is an unintended read in a library built for alpha chains; its size means little. V usage is TRBV6-5 and J usage is TRBJ2-7, with unresolved D. V lost 0 bases and J lost 0, with 6 bases in between. The CDR3 totals 14 residues. Looked up from germline, CDR1 is MNHEY and CDR2 is SVGAGI. This CDR3 reads CASSYSRRSYEQYF. The CDR3 DNA sequence: TGTGCCAGCAGTTACTCCCGGCGCTCCTACGAGCAGTACTTC.

By share, this clonotype ranks as medium-sized. The size of this beta chain means little, since it is a stray read in a library made for alpha chains. This chain joins TRBV28 and TRBJ2-3; 9 bases agree with TRBD2. This CDR3 is built from 16 residues. Germline CDR1 reads MDHEN; CDR2 reads SYDVKM. Trimming cost V 1 base and J 5 bases; bases outside gene matches: 7. Written as DNA, the CDR3 is TGTGCCAGCAGTTTATTTACTAGCGGGTCGAGAGATACGCAGTATTTT. It codes for CASSLFTSGSRDTQYF.

This clonotype rates as medium-sized (0.01 to 0.1%). This beta chain is an unintended read in a library built for alpha chains; its size means little. The chain carries TRBV9 and TRBJ2-2; possibly TRBD1 for D (5 bases). The CDR3 contains 13 residues. V lost 2 bases to trimming and J lost 10 bases, with 12 bases between them. CDR1 and CDR2 from the germline V gene are SGDLS and YYNGEE. The CDR3 bases are TGTGCCAGCAGCGTTGGTGGGGCCCAGGAGCTGTTTTTT. As protein: CASSVGGAQELFF.

This clonotype is classed as medium-sized (0.01 to 0.1%). The library was built for alpha chains, so this beta chain is an off-target read and its size means little. The genes are TRBV6-2 or TRBV6-3 and TRBJ2-5, with D tentatively TRBD2 (7 bases). Per the germline V gene, CDR1 is MNHEY and CDR2 is SVGEGT. This CDR3 contains 15 residues. The V and J ends lost 2 bases and 2 bases respectively, with 12 bases between them. CDR3 loop: CASSYRGAGQETQYF. CDR3 sequence (DNA): TGTGCCAGCAGTTACCGGGGGGCCGGTCAAGAGACCCAGTACTTC.

Relative to its sample, this clonotype is medium-sized. This beta chain is off target for a library built for alpha chains, so its abundance means little. The V call is TRBV7-2, the J call TRBJ1-2, with 8 bases matching TRBD1. This CDR3 has 15 amino acids. Germline assignment: CDR1 SGHTA and CDR2 FQGNSA. V dropped 1 base and J dropped 2; count of bases not matched to a gene: 3. The CDR3 region has the DNA TGTGCCAGCAGCTTAGAGGCAGGGGGCAACTATGGCTACACCTTC. It is translated as CASSLEAGGNYGYTF.

This clonotype rates as large. With the library built for alpha chains, this beta chain is off target and its frequency is not meaningful. The rearrangement links TRBV7-8 to TRBJ2-3; D possibly uses TRBD1 or TRBD2 (5 bases each). The CDR3 runs 13 residues. V dropped 1 base and J dropped 5 bases, with 7 bases sitting between them. The germline CDR1 and CDR2 sequences are SGHVS and FQNEAQ. The CDR3 bases are TGTGCCAGCAGCTTAGGGGGGAGAGATACGCAGTATTTT. Translation: CASSLGGRDTQYF. Supplemented by reference TRBV7-8 and TRBJ2-3, the full variable domain reads GAGVSQSPRYKVAKRGQDVALRCDPISGHVSLFWYQQALGQGPEFLTYFQNEAQLDKSGLPSDRFFAERPEGSVSTLKIQRTQQEDSAVYLCASSLGGRDTQYFGPGTRLTVL.